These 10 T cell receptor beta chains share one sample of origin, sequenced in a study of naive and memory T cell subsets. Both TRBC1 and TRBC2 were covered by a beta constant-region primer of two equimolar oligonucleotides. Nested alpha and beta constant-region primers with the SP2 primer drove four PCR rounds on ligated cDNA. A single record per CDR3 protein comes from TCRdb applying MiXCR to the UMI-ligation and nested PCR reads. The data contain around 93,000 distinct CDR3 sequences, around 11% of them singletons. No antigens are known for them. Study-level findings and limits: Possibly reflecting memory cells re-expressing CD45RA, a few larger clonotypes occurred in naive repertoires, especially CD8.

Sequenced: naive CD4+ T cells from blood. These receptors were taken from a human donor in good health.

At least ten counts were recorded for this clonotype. CDR3 in DNA: TGTGCCAGCTCACCCGTACCATGGAGCAGGGGGGCTACCAAAAACATTCAGTACTTC. This translates into CASSPVPWSRGATKNIQYF. The J gene is TRBJ2-4, the V gene TRBV18; TRBD1 might be the D (7 bases). The CDR3 length is 19 residues. V was clipped by 3 bases and J by 2 bases, with 23 bases between them. The V gene's germline CDR1 is KGHSH and CDR2 LQKENI.

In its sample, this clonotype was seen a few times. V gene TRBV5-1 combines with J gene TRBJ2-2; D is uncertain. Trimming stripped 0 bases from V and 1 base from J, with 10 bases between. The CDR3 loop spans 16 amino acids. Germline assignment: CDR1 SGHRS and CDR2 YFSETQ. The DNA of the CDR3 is TGCGCCAGCAGCTTGGCCCCAGGCCTGAACACCGGGGAGCTGTTTTTT. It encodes CASSLAPGLNTGELFF.

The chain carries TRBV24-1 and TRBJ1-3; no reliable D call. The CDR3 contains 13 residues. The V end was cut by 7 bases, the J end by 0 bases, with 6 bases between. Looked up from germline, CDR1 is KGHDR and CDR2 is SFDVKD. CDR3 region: CATSQSSGNTIYF. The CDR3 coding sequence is TGTGCCACCAGCCAATCCTCTGGAAACACCATATATTTT.

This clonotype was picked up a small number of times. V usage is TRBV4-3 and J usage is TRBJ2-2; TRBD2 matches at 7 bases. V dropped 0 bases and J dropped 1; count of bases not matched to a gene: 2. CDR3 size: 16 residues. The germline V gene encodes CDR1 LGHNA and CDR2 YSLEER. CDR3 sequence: CASSQEASGNTGELFF. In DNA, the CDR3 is TGCGCCAGCAGCCAAGAGGCTAGCGGGAACACCGGGGAGCTGTTTTTT.

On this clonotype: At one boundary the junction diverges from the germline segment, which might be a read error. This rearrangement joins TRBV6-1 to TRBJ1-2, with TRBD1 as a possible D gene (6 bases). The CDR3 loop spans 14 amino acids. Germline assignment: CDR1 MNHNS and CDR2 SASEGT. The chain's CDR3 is CASREDRRLYGYTF. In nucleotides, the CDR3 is TGTGCCAGCAGGGAAGACAGGAGACTCTATGGCTACACCTTC.

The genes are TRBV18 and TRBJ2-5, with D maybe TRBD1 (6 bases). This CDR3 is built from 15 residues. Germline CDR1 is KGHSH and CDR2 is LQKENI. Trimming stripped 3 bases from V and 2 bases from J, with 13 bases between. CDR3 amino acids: CASSPPGHLQETQYF. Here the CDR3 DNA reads TGTGCCAGCTCACCGCCGGGACACCTACAAGAGACCCAGTACTTC.

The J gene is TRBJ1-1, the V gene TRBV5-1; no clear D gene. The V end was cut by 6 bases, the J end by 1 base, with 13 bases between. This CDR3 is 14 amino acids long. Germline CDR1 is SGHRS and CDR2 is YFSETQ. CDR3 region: CASNLGPSNTEAFF. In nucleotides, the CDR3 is TGCGCCAGCAACTTAGGACCTTCGAACACTGAAGCTTTCTTT.

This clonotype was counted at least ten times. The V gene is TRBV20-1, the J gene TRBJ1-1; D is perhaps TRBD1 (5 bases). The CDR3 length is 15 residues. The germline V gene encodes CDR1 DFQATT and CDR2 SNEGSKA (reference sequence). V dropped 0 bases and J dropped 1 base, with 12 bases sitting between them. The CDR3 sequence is CSARDVRGRNTEAFF. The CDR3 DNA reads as TGCAGTGCTAGAGATGTTAGGGGTCGGAACACTGAAGCTTTCTTT.

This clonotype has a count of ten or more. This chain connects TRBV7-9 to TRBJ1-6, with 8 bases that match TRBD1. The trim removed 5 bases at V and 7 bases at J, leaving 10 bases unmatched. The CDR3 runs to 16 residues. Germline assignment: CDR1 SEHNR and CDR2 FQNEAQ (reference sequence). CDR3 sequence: CASSRQGKDLNSPLHF. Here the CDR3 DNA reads TGTGCCAGCAGCAGACAGGGGAAGGATTTGAATTCACCCCTCCACTTT.

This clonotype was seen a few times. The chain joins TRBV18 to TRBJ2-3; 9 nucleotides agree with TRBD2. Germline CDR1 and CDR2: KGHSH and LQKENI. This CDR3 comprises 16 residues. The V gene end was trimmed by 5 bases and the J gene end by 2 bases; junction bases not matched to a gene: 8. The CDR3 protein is CASSDLAGKATDTQYF. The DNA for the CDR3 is TGTGCCAGCTCAGACCTAGCGGGAAAAGCCACAGATACGCAGTATTTT.